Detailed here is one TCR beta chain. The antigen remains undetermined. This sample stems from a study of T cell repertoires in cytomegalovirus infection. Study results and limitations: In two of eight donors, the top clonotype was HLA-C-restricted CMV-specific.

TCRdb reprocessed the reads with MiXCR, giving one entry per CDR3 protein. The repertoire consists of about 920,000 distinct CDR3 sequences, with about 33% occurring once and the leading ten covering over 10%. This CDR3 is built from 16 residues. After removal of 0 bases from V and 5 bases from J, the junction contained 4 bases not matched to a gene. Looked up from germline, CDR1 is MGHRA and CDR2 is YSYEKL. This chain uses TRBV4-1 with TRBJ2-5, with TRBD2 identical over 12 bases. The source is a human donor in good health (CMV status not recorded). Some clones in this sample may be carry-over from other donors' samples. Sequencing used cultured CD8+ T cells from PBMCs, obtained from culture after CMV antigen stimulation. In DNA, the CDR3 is TGCGCCAGCAGCCAAGAGACTAGCGGGGGCTTTGAGACCCAGTACTTC. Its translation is CASSQETSGGFETQYF.